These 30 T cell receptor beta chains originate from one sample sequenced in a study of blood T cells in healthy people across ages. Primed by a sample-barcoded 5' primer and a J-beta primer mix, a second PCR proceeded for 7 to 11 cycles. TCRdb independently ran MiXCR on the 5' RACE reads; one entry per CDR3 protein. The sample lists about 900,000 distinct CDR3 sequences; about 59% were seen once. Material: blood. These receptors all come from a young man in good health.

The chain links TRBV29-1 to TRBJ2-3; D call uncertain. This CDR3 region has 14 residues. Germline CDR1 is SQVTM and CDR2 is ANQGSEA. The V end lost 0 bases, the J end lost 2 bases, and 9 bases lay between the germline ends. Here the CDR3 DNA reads TGCAGCGTTGAAGACCCGGAACCCACAGATACGCAGTATTTT. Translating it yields CSVEDPEPTDTQYF.

The CDR3 bases are TGTGCCAGCAGTTCGGCGGAAAACACCATATATTTT. As protein: CASSSAENTIYF. This chain joins TRBV6-6 and TRBJ1-3, with D unresolved. CDR1 and CDR2 (germline): MNHNY, SVGAGI (reference sequence). CDR3 length equals 12 residues. With 4 bases removed from V and 6 bases from J, the gap between germline ends came to 7 bases.

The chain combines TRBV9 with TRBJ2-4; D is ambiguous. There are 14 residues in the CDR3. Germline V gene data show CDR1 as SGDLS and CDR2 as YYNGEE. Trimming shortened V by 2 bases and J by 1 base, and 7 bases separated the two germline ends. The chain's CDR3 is CASSVSVAKNIQYF. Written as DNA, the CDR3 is TGTGCCAGCAGCGTGAGCGTCGCCAAAAACATTCAGTACTTC.

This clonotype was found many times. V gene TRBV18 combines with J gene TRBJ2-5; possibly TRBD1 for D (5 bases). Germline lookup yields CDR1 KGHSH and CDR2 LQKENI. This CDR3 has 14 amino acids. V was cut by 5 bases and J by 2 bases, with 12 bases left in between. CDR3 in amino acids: CASSRNQGQETQYF. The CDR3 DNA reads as TGTGCCAGCTCAAGGAACCAGGGTCAAGAGACCCAGTACTTC.

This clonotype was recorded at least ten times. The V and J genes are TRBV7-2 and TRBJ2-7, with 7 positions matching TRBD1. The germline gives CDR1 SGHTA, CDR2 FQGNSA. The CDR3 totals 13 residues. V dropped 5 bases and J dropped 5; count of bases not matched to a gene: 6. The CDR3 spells CASSLGTVNEQYF. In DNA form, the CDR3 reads TGTGCCAGCAGCCTAGGGACAGTGAACGAGCAGTACTTC.

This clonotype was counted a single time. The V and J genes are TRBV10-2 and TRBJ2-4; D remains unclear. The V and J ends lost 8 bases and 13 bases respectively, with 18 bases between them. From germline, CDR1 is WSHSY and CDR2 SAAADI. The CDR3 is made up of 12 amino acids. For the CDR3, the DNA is TGCGCCAGCCTCGGGCCTTCTGTAGAGCAGTACTTC. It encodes CASLGPSVEQYF.

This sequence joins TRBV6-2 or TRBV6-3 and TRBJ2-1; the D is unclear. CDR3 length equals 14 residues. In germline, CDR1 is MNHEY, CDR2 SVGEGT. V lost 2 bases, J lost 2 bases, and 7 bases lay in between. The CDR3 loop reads CASSYPSAYNEQFF. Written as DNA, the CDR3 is TGTGCCAGCAGTTACCCCTCGGCCTACAATGAGCAGTTCTTC.

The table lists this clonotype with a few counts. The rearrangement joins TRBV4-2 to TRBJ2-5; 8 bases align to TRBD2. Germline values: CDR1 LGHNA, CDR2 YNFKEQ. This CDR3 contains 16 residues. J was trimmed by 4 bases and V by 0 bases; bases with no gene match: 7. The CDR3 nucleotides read TGTGCCAGCAGCCAAGATCGACGGGGGGGCAGAGAGACCCAGTACTTC. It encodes CASSQDRRGGRETQYF.

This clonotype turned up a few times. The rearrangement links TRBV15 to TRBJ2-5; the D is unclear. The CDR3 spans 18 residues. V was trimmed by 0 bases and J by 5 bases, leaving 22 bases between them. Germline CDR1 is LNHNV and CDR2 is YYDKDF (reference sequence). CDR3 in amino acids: CATSRDPPGLNSRETQYF. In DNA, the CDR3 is TGTGCCACCAGCAGAGACCCACCGGGCCTCAATTCCCGGGAGACCCAGTACTTC.

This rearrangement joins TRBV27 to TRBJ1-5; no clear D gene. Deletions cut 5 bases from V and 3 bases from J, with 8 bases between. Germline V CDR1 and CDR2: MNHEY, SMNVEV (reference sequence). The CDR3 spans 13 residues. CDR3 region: CASSPTVNQPQHF. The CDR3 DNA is TGTGCCAGCAGTCCTACAGTCAATCAGCCCCAGCATTTT.

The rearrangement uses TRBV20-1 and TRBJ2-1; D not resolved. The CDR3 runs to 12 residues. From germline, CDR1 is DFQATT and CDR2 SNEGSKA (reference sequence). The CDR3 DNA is TGCGGAATAGGGCATCAGGCCTACGAGCAGTTCTTC. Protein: CGIGHQAYEQFF.

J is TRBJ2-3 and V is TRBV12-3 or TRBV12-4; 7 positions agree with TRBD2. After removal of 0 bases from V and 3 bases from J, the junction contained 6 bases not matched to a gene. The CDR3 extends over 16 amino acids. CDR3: CASSLALGSGTDTQYF. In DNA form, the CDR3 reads TGTGCCAGCAGTTTAGCGCTCGGTAGCGGGACAGATACGCAGTATTTT.

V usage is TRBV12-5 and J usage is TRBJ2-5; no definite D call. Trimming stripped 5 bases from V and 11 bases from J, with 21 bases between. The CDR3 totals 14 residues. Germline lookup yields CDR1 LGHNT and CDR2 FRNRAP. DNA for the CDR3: TGTGCTAGTGGTGCGGACCTACGGACGAATGAGCAGTACTTC. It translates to CASGADLRTNEQYF.

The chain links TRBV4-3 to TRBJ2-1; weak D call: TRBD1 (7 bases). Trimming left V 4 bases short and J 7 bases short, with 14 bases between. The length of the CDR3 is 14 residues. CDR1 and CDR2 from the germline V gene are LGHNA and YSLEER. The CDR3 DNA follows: TGCGCCAGCAGCCCCACCCCAGGGGGGAATGAGCAGTTCTTC. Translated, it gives CASSPTPGGNEQFF.

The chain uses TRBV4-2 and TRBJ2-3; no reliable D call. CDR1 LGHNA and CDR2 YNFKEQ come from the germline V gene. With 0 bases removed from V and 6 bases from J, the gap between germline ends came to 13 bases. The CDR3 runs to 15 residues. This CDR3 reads CASSQEDPGGDTQYF. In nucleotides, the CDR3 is TGTGCCAGCAGCCAAGAGGATCCGGGTGGCGATACGCAGTATTTT.

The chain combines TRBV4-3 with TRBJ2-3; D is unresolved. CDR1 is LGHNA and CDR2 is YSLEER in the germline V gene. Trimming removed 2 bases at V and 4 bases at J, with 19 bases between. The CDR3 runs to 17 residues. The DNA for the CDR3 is TGCGCCAGCAGCCAAAGTCAGACGCGTAGCCCCGCAGATACGCAGTATTTT. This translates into CASSQSQTRSPADTQYF.

CDR3 nucleotides: TGTGCCAGCAGTTTAAGACAGGGCGGCGGCAATGAGCAGTACTTC. This gives the protein CASSLRQGGGNEQYF. The V call is TRBV12-3 or TRBV12-4, the J call TRBJ2-5; TRBD1 matches at 7 bases. The CDR3 has 15 amino acids. Trimming at V came to 2 bases and at J to 11 bases, leaving 14 bases not matched to a gene.

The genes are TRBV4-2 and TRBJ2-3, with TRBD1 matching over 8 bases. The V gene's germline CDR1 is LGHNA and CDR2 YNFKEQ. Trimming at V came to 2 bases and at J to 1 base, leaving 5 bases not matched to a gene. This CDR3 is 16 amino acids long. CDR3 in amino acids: CASSQRKDRGTDTQYF. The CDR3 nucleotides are TGTGCCAGCAGCCAAAGAAAGGACAGGGGCACAGATACGCAGTATTTT.

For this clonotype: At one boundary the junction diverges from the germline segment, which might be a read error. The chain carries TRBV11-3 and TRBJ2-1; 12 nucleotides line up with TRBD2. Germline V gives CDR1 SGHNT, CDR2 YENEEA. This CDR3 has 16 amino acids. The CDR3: CAGSLGVTSGGGEQFF. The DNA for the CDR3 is TGTGCCGGCAGCTTAGGTGTGACTAGCGGGGGAGGTGAGCAGTTCTTC.

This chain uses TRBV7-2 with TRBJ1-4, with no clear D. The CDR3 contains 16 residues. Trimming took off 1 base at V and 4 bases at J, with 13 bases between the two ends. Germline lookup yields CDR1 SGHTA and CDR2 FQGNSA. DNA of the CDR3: TGTGCCAGCAGCTTAGTTCCGGGAACTCTTAATGAAAAACTGTTTTTT. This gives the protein CASSLVPGTLNEKLFF.

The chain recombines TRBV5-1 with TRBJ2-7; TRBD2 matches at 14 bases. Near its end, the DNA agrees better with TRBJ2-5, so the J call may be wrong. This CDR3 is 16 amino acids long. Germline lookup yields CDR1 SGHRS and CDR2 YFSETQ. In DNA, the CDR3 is TGCGCCAGCAGCCGGACTAGCGGGGGGAGCAGAGAGACCCAGTACTTC. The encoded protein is CASSRTSGGSRETQYF.

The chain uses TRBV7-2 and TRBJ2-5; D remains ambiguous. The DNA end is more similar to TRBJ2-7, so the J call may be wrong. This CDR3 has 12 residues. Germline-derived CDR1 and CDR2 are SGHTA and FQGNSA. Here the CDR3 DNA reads TGTGCCAGCAGCTCGAGGTTTGGCGAGCAGTACTTC. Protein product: CASSSRFGEQYF.

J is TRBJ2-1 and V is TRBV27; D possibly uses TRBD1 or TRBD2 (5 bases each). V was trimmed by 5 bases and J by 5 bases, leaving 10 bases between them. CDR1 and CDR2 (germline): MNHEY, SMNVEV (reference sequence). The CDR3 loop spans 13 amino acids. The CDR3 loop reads CASSPGTHNEQFF. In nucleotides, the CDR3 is TGTGCCAGCAGTCCAGGGACCCACAATGAGCAGTTCTTC.

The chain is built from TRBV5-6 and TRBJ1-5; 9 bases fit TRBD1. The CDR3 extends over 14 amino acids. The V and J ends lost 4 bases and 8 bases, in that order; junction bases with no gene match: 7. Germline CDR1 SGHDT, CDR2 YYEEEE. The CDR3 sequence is CASSRGQGMKPQHF. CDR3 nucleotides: TGTGCCAGCAGCCGGGGACAGGGAATGAAGCCCCAGCATTTT.

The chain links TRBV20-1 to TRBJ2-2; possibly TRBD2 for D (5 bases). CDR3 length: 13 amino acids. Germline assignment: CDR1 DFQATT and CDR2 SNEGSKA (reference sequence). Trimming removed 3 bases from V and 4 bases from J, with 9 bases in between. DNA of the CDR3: TGCAGTGCTAGCGGGGTTTTCACCGGGGAGCTGTTTTTT. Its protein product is CSASGVFTGELFF.

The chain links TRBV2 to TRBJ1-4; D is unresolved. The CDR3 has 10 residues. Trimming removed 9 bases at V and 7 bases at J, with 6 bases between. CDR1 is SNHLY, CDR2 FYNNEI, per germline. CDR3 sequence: CASRVEKLFF. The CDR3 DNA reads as TGTGCCAGTCGGGTTGAAAAACTGTTTTTT.

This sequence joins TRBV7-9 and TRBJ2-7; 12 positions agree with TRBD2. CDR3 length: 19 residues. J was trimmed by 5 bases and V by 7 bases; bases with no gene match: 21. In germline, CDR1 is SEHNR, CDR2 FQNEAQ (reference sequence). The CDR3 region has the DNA TGTGCCAGCACTGCACTAGCGGGGGGAGGTGTTCTATCTAGGGACGAGCAGTACTTC. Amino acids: CASTALAGGGVLSRDEQYF. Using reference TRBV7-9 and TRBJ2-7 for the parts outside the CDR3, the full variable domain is DTGVSQNPRHKITKRGQNVTFRCDPISEHNRLYWYRQTLGQGPEFLTYFQNEAQLEKSRLLSDRFSAERPKGSFSTLEIQRTEQGDSAMYLCASTALAGGGVLSRDEQYFGPGTRLTVT.

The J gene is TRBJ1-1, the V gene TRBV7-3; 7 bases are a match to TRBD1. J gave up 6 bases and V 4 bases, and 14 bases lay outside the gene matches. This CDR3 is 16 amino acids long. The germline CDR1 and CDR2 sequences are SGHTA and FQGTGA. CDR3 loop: CASSSTGSSFLAEAFF. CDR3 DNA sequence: TGTGCCAGCAGCTCGACAGGGTCTAGCTTCCTCGCTGAAGCTTTCTTT.

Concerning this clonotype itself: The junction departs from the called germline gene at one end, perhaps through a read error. This CDR3 is CASSQDGYQETKYF. In nucleotides, the CDR3 is TGTGCCAGCAGCCAGGACGGGTACCAAGAGACCAAGTACTTC. This chain links TRBV9 with TRBJ2-5; D unresolved. This CDR3 is 14 amino acids long. Germline V gene sequence: CDR1 SGDLS, CDR2 YYNGEE.

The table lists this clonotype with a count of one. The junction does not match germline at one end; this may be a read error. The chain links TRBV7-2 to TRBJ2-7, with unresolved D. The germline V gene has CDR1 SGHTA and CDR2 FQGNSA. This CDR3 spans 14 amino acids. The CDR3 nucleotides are TGTGCCCGCAGCTTTTGGAGCCCCGAGGAGGAGCAGTACTTC. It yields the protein CARSFWSPEEEQYF. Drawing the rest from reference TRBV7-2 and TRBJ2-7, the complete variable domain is GAGVSQSPSNKVTEKGKDVELRCDPISGHTALYWYRQSLGQGLEFLIYFQGNSAPDKSGLPSDRFSAERTGGSVSTLTIQRTQQEDSAVYLCARSFWSPEEEQYFGPGTRLTVT.